At least ten counts were recorded for the clone carrying this T cell receptor beta chain. The TCRbeta library was prepared with unique molecular identifiers. TCRdb processed the PCR reads anew with MiXCR; each CDR3 protein has one entry. The data hold about 500,000 distinct CDR3 sequences, with less than 35% observed a single time. This sample was included in a study of T-cell reconstitution after alpha-beta-depleted transplantation in children. The CDR3 sequence is 14 residues long. CDR1 SGHVS and CDR2 FQNEAQ come from the germline V gene. Between the trimmed V and J ends, which lost 5 bases and 0 bases, there was a span of 10 bases.

The receptor comes from a human donor who donated a stem cell graft to a child with aplastic anemia. Sequenced here: PBMCs from the stem cell graft donor, sampled from the stem cell graft. The chain combines TRBV7-8 with TRBJ2-5; D unresolved. CDR3 in amino acids: CASSPMKYQETQYF. CDR3 in DNA: TGTGCCAGCAGCCCCATGAAGTACCAAGAGACCCAGTACTTC.